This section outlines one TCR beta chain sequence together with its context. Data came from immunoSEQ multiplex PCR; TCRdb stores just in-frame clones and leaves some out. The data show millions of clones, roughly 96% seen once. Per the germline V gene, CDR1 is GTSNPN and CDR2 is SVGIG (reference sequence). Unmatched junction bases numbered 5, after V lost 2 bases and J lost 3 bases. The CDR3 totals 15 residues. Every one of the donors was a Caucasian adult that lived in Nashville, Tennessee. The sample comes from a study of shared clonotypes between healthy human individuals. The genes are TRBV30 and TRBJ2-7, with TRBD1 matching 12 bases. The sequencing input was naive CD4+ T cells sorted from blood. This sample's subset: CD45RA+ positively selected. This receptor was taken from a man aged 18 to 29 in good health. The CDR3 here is CAWSIGTGGNYEQYF. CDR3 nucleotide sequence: TGTGCCTGGAGTATCGGGACAGGGGGCAACTACGAGCAGTACTTC.